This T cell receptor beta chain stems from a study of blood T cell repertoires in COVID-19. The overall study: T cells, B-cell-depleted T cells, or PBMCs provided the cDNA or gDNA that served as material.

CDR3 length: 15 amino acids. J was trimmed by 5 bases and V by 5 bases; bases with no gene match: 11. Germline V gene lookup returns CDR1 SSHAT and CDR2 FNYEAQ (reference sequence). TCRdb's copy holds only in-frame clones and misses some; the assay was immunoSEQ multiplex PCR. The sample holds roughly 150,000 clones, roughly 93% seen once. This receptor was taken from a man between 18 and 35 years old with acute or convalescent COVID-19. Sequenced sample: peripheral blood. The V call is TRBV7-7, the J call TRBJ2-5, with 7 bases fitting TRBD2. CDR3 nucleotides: TGTGCCAGCAGCGATCCGGGCCCCGGGGGGGAGACCCAGTACTTC. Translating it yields CASSDPGPGGETQYF.